These 16 T cell receptor beta chains share one sample of origin, sequenced in a study of blood T cell repertoires in COVID-19. The protocol was immunoSEQ multiplex PCR, while the TCRdb copy is restricted to in-frame clones and leaves out a portion. The sample records more than 85,000 clones, 85% to 95% being singletons. The sample consisted of peripheral blood. The receptors stem from a man in his 60s with acute or convalescent COVID-19.

The CDR3 bases are TGTGCCAGCAGTTTAAGGCGGGAGTACAATGAGCAGTTCTTC. Its protein product is CASSLRREYNEQFF. The genes are TRBV27 and TRBJ2-1; 7 bases are shared with TRBD2. The V gene end was trimmed by 2 bases and the J gene end by 4 bases; junction bases not matched to a gene: 2. Germline values: CDR1 MNHEY, CDR2 SMNVEV (reference sequence). The CDR3 length is 14 residues.

The count of this clone is one. The DNA of the CDR3 is TGTGCCAGCAGCCAAGTAAGCGCCGGGACTAGCGGGAGCGGTGAGCAGTTCTTC. As protein: CASSQVSAGTSGSGEQFF. The J gene is TRBJ2-1, the V gene TRBV4-2; TRBD2 aligns across 14 bases. J was trimmed by 9 bases and V by 1 base; bases with no gene match: 11. The germline CDR1 and CDR2 sequences are LGHNA and YNFKEQ. The CDR3 length is 18 residues.

This rearrangement joins TRBV5-1 to TRBJ2-1; 9 bases line up with TRBD1. CDR1 and CDR2 (germline): SGHRS, YFSETQ. This CDR3 contains 16 residues. V lost 4 bases and J lost 0; bases outside the gene matches: 5. The CDR3 DNA reads as TGCGCCAGCAGCCCGACGACAGGGGGCTCCTACAATGAGCAGTTCTTC. This translates into CASSPTTGGSYNEQFF.

CDR3 loop: CASSQAAGQNTGELFF. Written as DNA, the CDR3 is TGTGCCAGCAGCCAAGCGGCCGGACAGAACACCGGGGAGCTGTTTTTT. V and J are TRBV3-1 (or the pseudogene TRBV3-2) and TRBJ2-2; D is possibly TRBD1 (5 bases). CDR3 length: 16 residues. Trimming took off 1 base at V and 1 base at J, with 10 bases between the two ends. Germline V CDR1 and CDR2: LGHDT, YNNKEL (reference sequence).

The gene calls are TRBV19 and TRBJ2-1, with TRBD1 as a possible D gene (5 bases). CDR1 and CDR2 from the germline V gene are LNHDA and SQIVND (reference sequence). CDR3 length: 13 residues. V lost 6 bases, J lost 9 bases, and 15 bases lay in between. CDR3 in amino acids: CASSPTLRVEQFF. Written as DNA, the CDR3 is TGTGCCAGTAGCCCCACGCTCAGGGTTGAGCAGTTCTTC.

The chain links TRBV11-3 to TRBJ1-1; unclear D gene. V shed 4 bases and J shed 1 base, with 7 bases lying between them. CDR3 length equals 13 residues. Germline CDR1 reads SGHNT; CDR2 reads YENEEA. CDR3 protein: CASSSSGNTEAFF. CDR3 coding DNA: TGTGCCAGCAGCTCCTCAGGGAACACTGAAGCTTTCTTT.

This clone came up a few times. The chain employs TRBV7-3 and TRBJ2-1; TRBD2 matches at 7 bases. The CDR3 loop spans 15 amino acids. The germline V gene encodes CDR1 SGHTA and CDR2 FQGTGA. The trim removed 5 bases at V and 4 bases at J, leaving 8 bases unmatched. CDR3 in DNA: TGTGCCAGCAGCAAGCTAGCGGACGGTTACAATGAGCAGTTCTTC. It encodes CASSKLADGYNEQFF.

There are a few counts of this clone. This chain links TRBV7-9 with TRBJ1-1; D may be TRBD1 (6 bases). The germline V gene encodes CDR1 SEHNR and CDR2 FQNEAQ (reference sequence). Trimming left V 1 base short and J 4 bases short, with 7 bases between. CDR3 length equals 13 residues. The CDR3 here is CASSLGGGTEAFF. The CDR3 DNA sequence: TGTGCCAGCAGCTTAGGAGGGGGCACTGAAGCTTTCTTT. The variable domain in full, with the rest retrieved from reference TRBV7-9 and TRBJ1-1, is DTGVSQNPRHKITKRGQNVTFRCDPISEHNRLYWYRQTLGQGPEFLTYFQNEAQLEKSRLLSDRFSAERPKGSFSTLEIQRTEQGDSAMYLCASSLGGGTEAFFGQGTRLTVV.

The chain links TRBV11-2 to TRBJ2-5; 11 bases match TRBD2. The CDR3 is 16 residues long. CDR1 and CDR2 from the germline V gene are SGHAT and FQNNGV. Trimming removed 1 base from V and 6 bases from J; junction bases left unmatched: 7. CDR3 nucleotides: TGTGCCAGCAGCTTAGTTGGTCTAGCGGGAGGAAAGACCCAGTACTTC. It translates to CASSLVGLAGGKTQYF.

This clone has a single count. J is TRBJ1-1 and V is TRBV5-5; D not certain. CDR1 is SGHKS and CDR2 is YYEKEE in the germline V gene (reference sequence). V was trimmed by 0 bases and J by 6 bases, leaving 18 bases between them. The CDR3 has 16 residues. The CDR3 coding sequence is TGTGCCAGCAGCTTGGTCGCCGGGGAAGGCGGCGCTGAAGCTTTCTTT. Translated: CASSLVAGEGGAEAFF.

The chain has TRBV21-1 and TRBJ2-7; the D call of TRBD1 is as the table states it, not checked on the DNA. TRBV21-1 is termed a pseudogene. This CDR3 comprises 11 residues. This CDR3 is CARQESYEQYF. Written as DNA, the CDR3 is TGTGCCAGGCAGGAATCCTACGAGCAGTACTTC.

This rearrangement joins TRBV9 to TRBJ2-5; 8 bases line up with TRBD2. CDR3 size: 15 residues. Germline V lookup: CDR1 SGDLS, CDR2 YYNGEE. V was clipped by 0 bases and J by 2 bases; unmatched bases: 3. CDR3 DNA sequence: TGTGCCAGCAGCGTAGGGGCTAGCGGGCAAGAGACCCAGTACTTC. Protein sequence: CASSVGASGQETQYF.

This chain joins TRBV25-1 and TRBJ2-2; TRBD1 aligns across 10 bases. CDR1 is MGHDK, CDR2 SYGVNS, per germline. The CDR3 is 16 amino acids. Germline trimming cut 1 base from V and 2 bases from J; bases unmatched to any gene: 1. In DNA form, the CDR3 reads TGTGCCAGCAGTGAATGGGACAGGGGTAACACCGGGGAGCTGTTTTTT. Encoded protein: CASSEWDRGNTGELFF.

This chain links TRBV14 with TRBJ1-1, with D hard to call. Trimming stripped 5 bases from V and 6 bases from J, with 7 bases between. This CDR3 region has 11 residues. Per germline, CDR1 SGHDN and CDR2 FVKESK. CDR3 residues: CASSSFAEAFF. CDR3 DNA: TGTGCCAGCAGCTCCTTCGCTGAAGCTTTCTTT.

The chain couples TRBV19 to TRBJ2-1; 10 nucleotides align to TRBD2. The CDR3 runs to 15 residues. The J segment lost 8 bases and the V segment lost 3 bases, leaving 7 bases of the junction unmatched. Germline V gene lookup returns CDR1 LNHDA and CDR2 SQIVND (reference sequence). CDR3 in amino acids: CASSIGLAEPYEQFF. The CDR3 DNA sequence: TGTGCCAGTAGTATCGGACTAGCGGAGCCGTATGAGCAGTTCTTC.

The chain is built from TRBV4-2 and TRBJ1-4; 9 positions match TRBD1. CDR1 and CDR2 (germline): LGHNA, YNFKEQ. This CDR3 has 14 residues. V trimming: 4 bases; J trimming: 8 bases; junction bases outside the gene matches: 5. The CDR3 bases are TGTGCCAGCAGCCCGAGGACAGGGGACGAAAAACTGTTTTTT. Its translation is CASSPRTGDEKLFF.